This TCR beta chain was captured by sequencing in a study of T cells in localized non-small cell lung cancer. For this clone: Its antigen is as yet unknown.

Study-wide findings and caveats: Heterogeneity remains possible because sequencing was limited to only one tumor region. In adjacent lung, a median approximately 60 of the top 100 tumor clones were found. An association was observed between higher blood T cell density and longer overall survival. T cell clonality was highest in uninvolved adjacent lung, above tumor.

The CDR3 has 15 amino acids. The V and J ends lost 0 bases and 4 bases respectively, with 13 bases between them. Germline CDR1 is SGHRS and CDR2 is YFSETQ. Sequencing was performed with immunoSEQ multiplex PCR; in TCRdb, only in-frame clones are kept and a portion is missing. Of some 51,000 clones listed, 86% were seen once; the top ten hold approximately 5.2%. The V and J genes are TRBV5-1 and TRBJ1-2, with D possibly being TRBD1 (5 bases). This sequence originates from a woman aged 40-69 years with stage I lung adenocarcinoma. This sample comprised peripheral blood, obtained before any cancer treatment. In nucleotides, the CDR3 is TGCGCCAGCAGCTTGGCCACTGGACACATCTATGGCTACACCTTC. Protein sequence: CASSLATGHIYGYTF.